This TCR beta chain comes out of a study of beta chain features in type 1 diabetes. Study findings and constraints: The analysis here could not establish whether HLA type shapes TCRB rearrangement.

This clone has only a few counts. Antigen specificity is unknown. Sorted CD4+ subsets: naive, central memory, regulatory, stem cell-like memory (CD45RO/CCR7/CD25/CD127/CD95/CD27 panel). Expressed TCRB transcripts were sequenced after all isolated RNA was converted to cDNA. Here immunoSEQ multiplex PCR was the method, and the copy in TCRdb shows in-frame clones only, minus some. The sample contains about 150,000 clones, roughly 8.1% of which appear only once. V was pared by 6 bases and J by 2 bases, with 12 bases of the junction left unmatched. Per the germline V gene, CDR1 is MDHEN and CDR2 is SYDVKM. The CDR3 loop spans 16 amino acids.

The chain recombines TRBV28 with TRBJ1-2, with TRBD1 matching over 7 bases. The sequenced sample consisted of central memory CD4+ T cells from blood. This TCR was recovered from a man between 18 and 29 years old in good health. The CDR3 spells CASSPMKGAKNYGYTF. The CDR3, as DNA: TGTGCCAGCAGCCCTATGAAGGGGGCGAAAAACTATGGCTACACCTTC.